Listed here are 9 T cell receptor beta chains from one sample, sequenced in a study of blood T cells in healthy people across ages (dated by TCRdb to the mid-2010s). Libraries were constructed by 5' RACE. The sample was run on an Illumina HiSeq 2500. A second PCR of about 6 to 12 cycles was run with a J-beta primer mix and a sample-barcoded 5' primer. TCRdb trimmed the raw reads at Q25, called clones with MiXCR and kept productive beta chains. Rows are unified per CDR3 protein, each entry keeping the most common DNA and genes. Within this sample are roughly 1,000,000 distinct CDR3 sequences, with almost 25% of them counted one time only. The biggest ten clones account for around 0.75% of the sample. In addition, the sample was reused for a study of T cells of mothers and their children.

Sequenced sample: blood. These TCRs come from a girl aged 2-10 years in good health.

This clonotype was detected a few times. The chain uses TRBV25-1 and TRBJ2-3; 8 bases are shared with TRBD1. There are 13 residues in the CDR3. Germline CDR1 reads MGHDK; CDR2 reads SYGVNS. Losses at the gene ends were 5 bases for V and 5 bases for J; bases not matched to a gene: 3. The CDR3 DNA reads TGTGCCAGCAGTATACAGGGGGAAGATACGCAGTATTTT. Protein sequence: CASSIQGEDTQYF.

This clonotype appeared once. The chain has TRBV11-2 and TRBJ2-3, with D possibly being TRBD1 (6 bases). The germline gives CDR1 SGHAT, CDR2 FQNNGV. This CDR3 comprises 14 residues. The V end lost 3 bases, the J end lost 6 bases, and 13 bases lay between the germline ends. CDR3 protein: CASSLGAILDTQYF. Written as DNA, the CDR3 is TGTGCCAGCAGCTTGGGGGCCATTTTGGATACGCAGTATTTT. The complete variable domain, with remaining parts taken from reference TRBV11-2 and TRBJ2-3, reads EAGVAQSPRYKIIEKRQSVAFWCNPISGHATLYWYQQILGQGPKLLIQFQNNGVVDDSQLPKDRFSAERLKGVDSTLKIQPAKLEDSAVYLCASSLGAILDTQYFGPGTRLTVL.

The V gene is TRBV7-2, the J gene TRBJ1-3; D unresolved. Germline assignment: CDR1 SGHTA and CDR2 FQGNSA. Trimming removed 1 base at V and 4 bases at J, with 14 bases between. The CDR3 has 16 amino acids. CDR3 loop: CASSLVSSGKGNTIYF. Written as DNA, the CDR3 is TGTGCCAGCAGCTTAGTCTCATCGGGAAAGGGAAACACCATATATTTT.

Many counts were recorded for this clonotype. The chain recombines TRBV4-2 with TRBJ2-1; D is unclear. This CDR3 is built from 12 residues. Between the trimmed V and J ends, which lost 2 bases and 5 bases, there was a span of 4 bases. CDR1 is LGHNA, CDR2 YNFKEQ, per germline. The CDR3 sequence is CASSQRNNEQFF. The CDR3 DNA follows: TGTGCCAGCAGCCAACGGAACAATGAGCAGTTCTTC.

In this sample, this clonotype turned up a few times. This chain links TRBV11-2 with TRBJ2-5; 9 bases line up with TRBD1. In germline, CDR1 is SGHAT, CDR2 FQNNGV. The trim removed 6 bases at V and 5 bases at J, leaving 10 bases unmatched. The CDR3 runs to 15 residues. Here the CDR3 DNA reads TGTGCCAGCAGACCTCCGGGACAGGGTATGGAGACCCAGTACTTC. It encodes CASRPPGQGMETQYF.

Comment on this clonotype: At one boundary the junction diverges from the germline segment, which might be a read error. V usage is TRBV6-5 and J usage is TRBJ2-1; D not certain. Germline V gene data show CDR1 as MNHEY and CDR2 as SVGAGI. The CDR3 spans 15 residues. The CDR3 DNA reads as TGCGCCAGCAGTTACATCGAGCCTGGGTACAATGAGCAGTTCTTC. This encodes CASSYIEPGYNEQFF.

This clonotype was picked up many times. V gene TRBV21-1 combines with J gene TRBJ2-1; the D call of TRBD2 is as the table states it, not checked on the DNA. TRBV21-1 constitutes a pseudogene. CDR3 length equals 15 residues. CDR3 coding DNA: TGTGCCAGCAGCGCCGGGACTAGCGGGGACAATGAGCAGTTCTTC. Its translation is CASSAGTSGDNEQFF.

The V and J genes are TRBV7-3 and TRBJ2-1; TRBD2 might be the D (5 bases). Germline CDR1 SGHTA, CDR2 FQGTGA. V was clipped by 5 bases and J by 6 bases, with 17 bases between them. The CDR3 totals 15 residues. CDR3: CASSPGVAPSNEQFF. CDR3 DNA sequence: TGTGCCAGCAGCCCCGGGGTAGCCCCCAGCAATGAGCAGTTCTTC.

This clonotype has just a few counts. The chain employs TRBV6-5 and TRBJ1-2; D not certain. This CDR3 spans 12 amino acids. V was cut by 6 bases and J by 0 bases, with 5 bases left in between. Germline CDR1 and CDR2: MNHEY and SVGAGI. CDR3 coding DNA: TGTGCCAGCAGCTCACCTAACTATGGCTACACCTTC. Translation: CASSSPNYGYTF.